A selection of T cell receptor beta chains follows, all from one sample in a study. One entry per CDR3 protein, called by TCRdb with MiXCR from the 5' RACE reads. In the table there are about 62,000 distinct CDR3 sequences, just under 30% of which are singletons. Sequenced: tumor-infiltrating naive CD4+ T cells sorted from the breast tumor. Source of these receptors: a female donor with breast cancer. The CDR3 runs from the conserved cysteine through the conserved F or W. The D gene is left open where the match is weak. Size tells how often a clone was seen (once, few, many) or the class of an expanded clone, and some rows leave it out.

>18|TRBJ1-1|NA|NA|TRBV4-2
CASSQGSRDTGYFREAFF
TGTGCCAGCAGCCAAGGATCCCGGGACACCGGTTATTTTAGGGAAGCTTTCTTT
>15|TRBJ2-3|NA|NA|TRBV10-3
CAIRSDSPGADTQYF
TGTGCCATCAGATCGGACAGCCCGGGGGCAGATACGCAGTATTTT
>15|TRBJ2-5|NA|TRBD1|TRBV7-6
CASSTGGPIQETQYF
TGTGCCAGCAGCACAGGGGGCCCGATCCAAGAGACCCAGTACTTC
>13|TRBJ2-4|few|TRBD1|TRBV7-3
CASSLRDRDIQYF
TGTGCCAGCAGCTTAAGGGACAGGGACATTCAGTACTTC
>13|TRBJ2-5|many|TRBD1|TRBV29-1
CSSRTGSGETQYF
TGCAGCTCCCGGACAGGGTCCGGGGAGACCCAGTACTTC
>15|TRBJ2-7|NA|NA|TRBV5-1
CASSGDRDSSYEQYF
TGCGCCAGCAGCGGGGACCGGGACTCCTCCTACGAGCAGTACTTC
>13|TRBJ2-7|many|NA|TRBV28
CASIAGTSYEQYF
TGTGCCAGCATCGCGGGGACGAGCTACGAGCAGTACTTC
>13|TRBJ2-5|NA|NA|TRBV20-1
CSAPAGALETQYF
TGCAGTGCGCCCGCGGGGGCCCTAGAGACCCAGTACTTC
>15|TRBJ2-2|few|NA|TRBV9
CASQPPGGRTGELFF
TGTGCCAGTCAACCGCCGGGGGGCCGAACCGGGGAGCTGTTTTTT
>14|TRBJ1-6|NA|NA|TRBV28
CASTGFRLNSPLHF
TGTGCCAGCACTGGGTTCAGACTTAATTCACCCCTCCACTTT
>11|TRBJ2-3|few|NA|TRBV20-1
CSALGTDTQYF
TGCAGTGCTCTGGGGACAGATACGCAGTATTTT
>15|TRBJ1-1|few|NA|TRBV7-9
CASSPPGAMNTEAFF
TGTGCCAGCAGCCCCCCGGGCGCGATGAACACTGAAGCTTTCTTT
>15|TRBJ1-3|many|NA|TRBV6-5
CASSYDPHSGNTIYF
TGTGCCAGCAGTTACGATCCGCACTCTGGAAACACCATATATTTT
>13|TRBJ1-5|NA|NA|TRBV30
CAWSSEGNQPQHF
TGTGCCTGGAGTAGCGAAGGCAATCAGCCCCAGCATTTT
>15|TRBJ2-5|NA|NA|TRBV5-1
CASSLGLGAQEAQYF
TGCGCCAGCAGCTTGGGACTAGGTGCCCAAGAGGCCCAGTACTTC
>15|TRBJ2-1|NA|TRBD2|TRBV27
CASSFGSGRDNEQFF
TGTGCCAGCAGTTTTGGTAGCGGGAGGGACAATGAGCAGTTCTTC
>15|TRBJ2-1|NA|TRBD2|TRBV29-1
CSVVRLAGSYDEQFF
TGCAGCGTTGTTCGACTAGCGGGGTCCTACGATGAGCAGTTCTTC
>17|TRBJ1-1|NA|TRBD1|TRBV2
CACSGGQALGGNTEAFF
TGTGCCTGCAGTGGGGGACAGGCCCTGGGGGGGAACACTGAAGCTTTCTTT
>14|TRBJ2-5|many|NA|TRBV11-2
CASSLDRQEETQYF
TGTGCCAGCAGCTTAGACCGACAGGAAGAGACCCAGTACTTC
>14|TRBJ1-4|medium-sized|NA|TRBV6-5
CASSPARGSEKLFF
TGTGCCAGCAGCCCCGCCAGGGGTTCTGAAAAACTGTTTTTT
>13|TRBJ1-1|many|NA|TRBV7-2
CASSFRPSGVAFF
TGTGCCAGCAGCTTCCGACCCTCGGGGGTAGCTTTCTTT
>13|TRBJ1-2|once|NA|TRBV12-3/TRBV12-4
CASSIGGFYGYTF
TGTGCCAGCAGCATTGGGGGGTTCTATGGCTACACCTTC
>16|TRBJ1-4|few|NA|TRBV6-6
CASSGSITGINEKLFF
TGTGCCAGCAGCGGCTCGATAACGGGGATCAACGAAAAACTGTTTTTT
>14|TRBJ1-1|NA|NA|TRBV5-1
CASRKGVSRTEAFF
TGCGCCAGCAGAAAAGGGGTCTCTCGGACTGAAGCTTTCTTT
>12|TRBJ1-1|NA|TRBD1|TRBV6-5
CAGSYGQGVAFF
TGTGCCGGCAGTTATGGACAGGGTGTGGCTTTCTTT
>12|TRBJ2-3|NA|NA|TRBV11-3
CASSRGEDTQYF
TGTGCCAGCAGCCGTGGCGAGGATACGCAGTATTTT
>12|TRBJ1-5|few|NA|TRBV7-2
CASSPSNQPQHF
TGTGCCAGCAGCCCAAGCAATCAGCCCCAGCATTTT
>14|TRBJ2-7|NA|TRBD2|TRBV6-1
CTSRAAGGSREQYF
TGTACCAGCAGGGCAGCGGGAGGTTCGAGAGAGCAGTACTTC
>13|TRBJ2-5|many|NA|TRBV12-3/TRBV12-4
CASSTDQGETQYF
TGTGCCAGCAGTACAGACCAGGGGGAGACCCAGTACTTC
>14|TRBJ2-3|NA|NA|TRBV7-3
CASSLGIVTDTQYF
TGTGCCAGCAGCTTGGGTATAGTCACAGATACGCAGTATTTT
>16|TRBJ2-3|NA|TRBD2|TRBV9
CASSVRLAGTTDTQYF
TGTGCCAGCAGCGTTAGACTAGCGGGGACCACAGATACGCAGTATTTT
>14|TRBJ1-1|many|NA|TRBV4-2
CASSQDLRSTEAFF
TGTGCCAGCAGCCAAGATCTTCGGTCAACTGAAGCTTTCTTT
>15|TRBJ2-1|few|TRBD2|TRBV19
CASSMTSAKWGEQFF
TGTGCCAGTAGTATGACTAGCGCGAAGTGGGGTGAGCAGTTCTTC
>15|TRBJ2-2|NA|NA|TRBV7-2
CASSPYMGSGGELFF
TGTGCCAGCAGCCCATACATGGGTAGTGGCGGGGAGCTGTTTTTT
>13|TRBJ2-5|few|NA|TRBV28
CASSLGGMETQYF
TGTGCCAGCAGTTTAGGCGGGATGGAGACCCAGTACTTC
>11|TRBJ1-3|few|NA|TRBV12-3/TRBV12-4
CASIWGNTIYF
TGTGCCAGCATTTGGGGAAACACCATATATTTT
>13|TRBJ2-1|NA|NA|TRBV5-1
CASSLGETTEQFF
TGCGCCAGCAGCTTGGGGGAAACAACTGAGCAGTTCTTC
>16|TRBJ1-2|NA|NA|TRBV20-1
CSARLDRIGQTYGYTF
TGCAGTGCTAGGTTGGATCGCATCGGTCAGACCTATGGCTACACCTTC
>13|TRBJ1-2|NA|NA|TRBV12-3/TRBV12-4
CASSLRWGNGYTF
TGTGCCAGCAGCCTTCGGTGGGGCAATGGCTACACCTTC
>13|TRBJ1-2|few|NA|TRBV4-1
CASSQLQGYGYTF
TGCGCCAGCAGCCAGCTACAGGGCTATGGCTACACCTTC